The clone carrying this TCR beta chain was observed many times. Its antigen is not known. Amplification targeted TCR beta CDR3 regions from RNA transcripts. When the TCR CDR3 underwent first-round RT-PCR, the HTBI primer set was used. TCRdb redid the calling of the multiplex PCR reads with MiXCR, one entry per CDR3 protein. This sample carries about 770,000 distinct CDR3 sequences, approximately 19% of them seen once, and the ten largest clones take 16%. Hyperthyroidism was newly diagnosed in patients aged 18 to 65 (duration under 2 months). It was uncontrolled infection, other autoimmune disease, pregnancy or lactation that excluded patients. From more than 8 ml of fresh peripheral blood, PBMCs were isolated. This sample is drawn from a study of T cells in Graves' hyperthyroidism and ophthalmopathy. The study, taken as a whole, reports: Most thyroid clonotypes with frequency above 0.001 were detected in blood.

CDR3 size: 16 residues. Germline V gene sequence: CDR1 DFQATT, CDR2 SNEGSKA (reference sequence). Trimming removed 0 bases at V and 5 bases at J, with 14 bases between. Sequencing was carried out using blood. This TCR was sampled from a woman aged 45-59 years with Graves' hyperthyroidism that later progressed to Graves' ophthalmopathy. This chain joins TRBV20-1 and TRBJ1-6; D gene unclear. The CDR3 sequence is CSARDWDRSDNSPLHF. DNA of the CDR3: TGCAGTGCTAGAGATTGGGATAGGAGTGATAATTCACCCCTCCACTTT.